This entry concerns a single T cell receptor (beta chain). What antigen it recognizes has not been identified. Base qualities are missing; no much larger clone stands one base away. This sample is part of a study of T cell responses to AZD1222 COVID-19 vaccine (TCRdb year 2021). General notes on the study: AZD1222 recipients with second doses at about 4 weeks or about 12 weeks were pooled, because spike-specific TCR depth and breadth did not differ between schedules. A total of over 230 trial participants underwent TCR sequencing, of whom some 200 had received two doses of AZD1222 and 26 had received two doses of the MenACWY control vaccine. Enrollment into the trials was organized by age into subgroups of 18-55, 56-69 and 70-plus years, and those subgroups contained roughly 140, 27 and 60 TCR-sequenced participants, respectively.

Results the study describes overall, beyond this receptor: The 56-69-year group was small, and its depth increase did not reach significance, likely because of low power. Most participants were white British and females outnumbered males, and the authors suggested that clonal diversity may have been underestimated. Epitopes outside the regions mutated in the B.1.351 and B.1.1.7 variants were reportedly recognized by nearly half of the unique spike-specific TCRs. The vaccine-associated CD4 TCRs covered the entire spike protein, and the dominant responses fell in regions 160-218 and 743-854. A significant rise in spike-specific TCR breadth and depth was observed after two AZD1222 doses relative to day 0 and relative to MenACWY recipients. Conclusions about previously exposed vaccinees were limited because only a handful of AZD1222 recipients were SARS-CoV-2 seropositive at baseline. No day 14 peak-response samples were available, so repertoires were characterized only after the peak T cell response.

The label giving this sample's time point can be read as: baseline before first vaccination. Vaccinee samples were obtained from the UK trials COV001 and COV002, which included a single-blind randomized controlled phase 2/3 trial of AZD1222 (ChAdOx1 nCoV-19) in healthy adults. Trial participant PBMC samples were collected at day 0 and day 28 after the second dose for TCRbeta chain sequencing. The CDR3 regions of human TCRbeta chains were analyzed by immunosequencing. Turning to the authors' computational methods: Repertoire TCRs were matched against a reference library of SARS-CoV-2-specific TCRs generated with the MIRA antigen-specificity platform. Breadth meant the fraction of unique TCRs that were SARS-CoV-2-associated, whereas depth meant the fraction of total T cells that were SARS-CoV-2-associated. Each spike-specific TCR was assigned to its reactive spike region and to a CD4 or CD8 class using the MIRA data. Log10-transformed breadth and depth values were compared by one-way ANOVA with Sidak's multiple comparisons tests. TCRdb holds this immuneACCESS table with in-frame rearrangements only. Some clones are missing; in checked studies, unresolved V genes explain under half, and the rest has no known cause. The V and J calls and clone size are taken from that table; D and trimming were inferred from the DNA. This sample lists 90,000 to 120,000 clones; 90% to 95% were detected once. The ten most abundant clones make up roughly 21% of the sample.

The V and J ends are trimmed by 1 base and 5 bases, leaving 3 bases between them. Inclusive of the bounding cysteine and phenylalanine, the CDR3 is 12 residues long. The read is trimmed to its CDR3 DNA, 36 bases read in frame from base 1. The chain is encoded by TRBV12-3 or TRBV12-4 joined to TRBJ1-3; confidence is insufficient to name the D gene. The TCR comes from an adult in good health. This specimen was peripheral blood, taken on day 0 of AZD1222 vaccination. Here is the DNA: TGTGCCAGCAGTTTAGGGAGAAACACCATATATTTT. It translates as CASSLGRNTIYF.